This TCR beta chain was recorded in a study of shared clonotypes between healthy human individuals. Clones were sequenced by immunoSEQ multiplex PCR, and TCRdb holds only the in-frame ones, with some missing. The sample includes around 580,000 clones, roughly 98% of them seen just once. Naive-designated CD8 cells lacked CD45RO, were positively enriched for CCR7, and omitted terminally differentiated effector memory CD45RA+ cells. V lost 9 bases to trimming and J lost 1 base; unmatched junction nucleotides: 7. The V gene's germline CDR1 is MNHEY and CDR2 SMNVEV (reference sequence). The CDR3 covers 15 residues. Study findings and constraints: Unshared clonotypes carried lower generation probabilities than those common to all four donors.

As regards this clone: Antigen unknown.

The source of this sequence is a man between 25 and 39 years old in good health. This sequence joins TRBV27 and TRBJ2-1, with 9 bases fitting TRBD2. The specimen sequenced was naive CD8+ T cells sorted from blood. The CDR3 bases are TGTGCCAGTACGGGCGCGGGAGGGTCCTACAATGAGCAGTTCTTC. This encodes CASTGAGGSYNEQFF.